The clone carrying this T cell receptor beta chain was seen a handful of times. The data stem from a study of blood T cell repertoires in COVID-19. Method: immunoSEQ multiplex PCR; TCRdb's copy keeps in-frame clones and lacks some. Among 400,000 to 500,000 clones listed, approximately 90% were seen once. V was shortened by 9 bases and J by 2 bases, with 11 bases between the two germline ends. The CDR3 contains 12 residues. Looked up from germline, CDR1 is SNHLY and CDR2 is FYNNEI. The genes are TRBV2 and TRBJ2-7; a possible D gene is TRBD1 (5 bases). This receptor was identified in a woman between 18 and 29 years old who had been exposed to COVID-19. The sample consisted of PBMCs or T cells enriched from blood (not recorded which). The CDR3 protein is CASRQFTYEQYF. DNA for the CDR3: TGTGCCAGTAGACAGTTTACCTACGAGCAGTACTTC. The whole variable domain, remainder taken from reference TRBV2 and TRBJ2-7, is EPEVTQTPSHQVTQMGQEVILRCVPISNHLYFYWYRQILGQKVEFLVSFYNNEISEKSEIFDDQFSVERPDGSNFTLKIRSTKLEDSAMYFCASRQFTYEQYFGPGTRLTVT.